This TCR beta chain was identified during a study of blood T cell repertoires in COVID-19. Study-level information: The United States, Italy and Spain supplied acute and convalescent COVID-19 samples. In each case, the material was cDNA or gDNA derived from T cells, B-cell-depleted T cells, or PBMCs.

Germline assignment: CDR1 SNHLY and CDR2 FYNNEI. This CDR3 is 14 amino acids long. Trimming cost V 1 base and J 7 bases; bases outside gene matches: 4. In the authors' workflow: By means of reference gene primer amplification, nucleated cell counts were estimated. Generated by immunoSEQ multiplex PCR, the TCRdb table keeps only in-frame clones and is missing some. V and J calls and clone size are given by that table; D and trimming were obtained from the DNA. The sample lists some 200,000 clones; about 88% were seen once. The rearrangement links TRBV2 to TRBJ1-5; 7 bases are a match to TRBD1. What was sequenced was peripheral blood. The TCR was taken from a man in his forties with active or convalescent COVID-19. CDR3 sequence (DNA): TGTGCCAGCAGTGAAGGACAGGGCCCCCAGCCCCAGCATTTT. This gives the protein CASSEGQGPQPQHF.